The TCR beta chain under discussion was sequenced for a study of cytomegalovirus exposure and HLA in healthy donors. Amplification used 60 Vbeta primers and 13 Jbeta primers. TCRdb's table, derived via immunoSEQ multiplex PCR, lists solely in-frame clones and lacks some. The table records tens of thousands of clones, around four fifths of them present only once. The study, taken as a whole, reports: Further analysis was carried out later, and it showed several of the most significant clusters appearing linked to common viral pathogens. One later analysis reportedly identified an Asian-associated ancestry cluster that showed fewer N-insertions than the approximately 600-donor mean.

The V gene's germline CDR1 is MNHEY and CDR2 SMNVEV (reference sequence). Between the trimmed V and J ends, which lost 3 bases and 0 bases, there was a span of 14 bases. This CDR3 is 16 amino acids long. This clone was counted a single time. The antigen is undetermined. V gene TRBV27 combines with J gene TRBJ2-5; perhaps TRBD2 as D (5 bases). Material: PBMCs. The TCR originated in a male donor in good health and CMV-seropositive. The CDR3 region is CASSFGHRLYQETQYF. The CDR3 nucleotides are TGTGCCAGCAGTTTTGGGCACAGACTATACCAAGAGACCCAGTACTTC.